This T cell receptor beta chain was sequenced in a study of shared clonotypes between healthy human individuals. Germline V gives CDR1 SGHDN, CDR2 FVKESK. Trimming cost V 1 base and J 2 bases, with 9 bases left between them. The CDR3 covers 15 residues. Sequencing was performed with immunoSEQ multiplex PCR; in TCRdb, only in-frame clones are kept and a portion is missing. In the table there are about 610,000 clones, 96% of which are singletons. CD45RO-negative, CCR7-selected cells formed the naive CD8 fraction, which excluded terminally differentiated effector memory CD45RA+ cells. Study donors comprised healthy, HIV-negative adults devoid of recent acute infection or vaccination.

The origin of this receptor is a woman in her 30s in good health. Input material: naive CD8+ T cells sorted from blood. The V call is TRBV14, the J call TRBJ2-1, with a possible D match to TRBD1 (5 bases). CDR3 amino acids: CASSQGSGTYNEQFF. As DNA, the CDR3 is TGTGCCAGCAGCCAAGGTTCAGGGACCTACAATGAGCAGTTCTTC. The full variable domain, rest sourced from reference TRBV14 and TRBJ2-1, is EAGVTQFPSHSVIEKGQTVTLRCDPISGHDNLYWYRRVMGKEIKFLLHFVKESKQDESGMPNNRFLAERTGGTYSTLKVQPAELEDSGVYFCASSQGSGTYNEQFFGPGTRLTVL.